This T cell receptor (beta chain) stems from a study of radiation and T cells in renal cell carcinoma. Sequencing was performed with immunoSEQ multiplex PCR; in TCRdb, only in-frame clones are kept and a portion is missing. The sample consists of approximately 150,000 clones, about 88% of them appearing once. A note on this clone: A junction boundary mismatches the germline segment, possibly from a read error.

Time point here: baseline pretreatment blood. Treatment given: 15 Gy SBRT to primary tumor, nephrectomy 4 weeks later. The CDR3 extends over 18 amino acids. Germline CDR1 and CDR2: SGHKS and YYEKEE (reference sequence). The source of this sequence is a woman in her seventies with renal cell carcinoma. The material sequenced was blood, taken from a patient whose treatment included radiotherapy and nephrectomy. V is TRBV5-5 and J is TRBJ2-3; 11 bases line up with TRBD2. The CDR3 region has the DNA TGTGCCGGCAGCTTGGCCGGTAGCGGGGGGGCCGTGAAAGATACGCAGTATTTT. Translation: CAGSLAGSGGAVKDTQYF.